This T cell receptor (beta chain) was observed in a study of Ad26.COV2.S vaccination and SARS-CoV-2 variants. Findings and caveats of the study: The TCR breadth and depth analyses may have understated or missed part of the total T cell responses.

CDR3 length: 14 amino acids. Germline loops: CDR1 LNHDA, CDR2 SQIVND (reference sequence). Trimming cost V 9 bases and J 0 bases; bases outside gene matches: 8. With regard to this clone: What it binds is not known.

Treatment in this sample: around 19 received Ad26.COV2.S at low or high dose, single or two shots; 5 received placebo; per-sample allocation not given. On day 63 after the first injection, vaccine and placebo recipients gave samples. The table came from immunoSEQ multiplex PCR; TCRdb's copy has only in-frame clones and leaves some out. The data hold about 250,000 clones, with 70% to 90% observed a single time. This TCR came from a person between 18 and 59 years old who received the Ad26.COV2.S COVID-19 vaccine or a placebo. Specimen: peripheral blood, collected in a trial of Ad26.COV2.S vaccine versus placebo. This chain links TRBV19 with TRBJ2-7; 7 nucleotides line up with TRBD1. CDR3 coding DNA: TGTGCCAGCACCCCACAGGGGAACTCCTACGAGCAGTACTTC. It specifies CASTPQGNSYEQYF.